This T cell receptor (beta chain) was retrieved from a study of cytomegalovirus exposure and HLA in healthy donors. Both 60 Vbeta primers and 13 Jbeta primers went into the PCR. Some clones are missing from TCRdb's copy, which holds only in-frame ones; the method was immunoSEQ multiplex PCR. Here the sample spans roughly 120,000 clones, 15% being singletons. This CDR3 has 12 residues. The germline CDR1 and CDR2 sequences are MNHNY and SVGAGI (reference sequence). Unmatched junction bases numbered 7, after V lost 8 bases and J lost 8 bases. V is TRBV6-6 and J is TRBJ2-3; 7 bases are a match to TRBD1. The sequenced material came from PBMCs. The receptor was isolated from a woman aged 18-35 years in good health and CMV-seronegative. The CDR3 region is CASRTGVGTQYF. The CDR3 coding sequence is TGTGCCAGCCGGACAGGCGTGGGTACGCAGTATTTT.